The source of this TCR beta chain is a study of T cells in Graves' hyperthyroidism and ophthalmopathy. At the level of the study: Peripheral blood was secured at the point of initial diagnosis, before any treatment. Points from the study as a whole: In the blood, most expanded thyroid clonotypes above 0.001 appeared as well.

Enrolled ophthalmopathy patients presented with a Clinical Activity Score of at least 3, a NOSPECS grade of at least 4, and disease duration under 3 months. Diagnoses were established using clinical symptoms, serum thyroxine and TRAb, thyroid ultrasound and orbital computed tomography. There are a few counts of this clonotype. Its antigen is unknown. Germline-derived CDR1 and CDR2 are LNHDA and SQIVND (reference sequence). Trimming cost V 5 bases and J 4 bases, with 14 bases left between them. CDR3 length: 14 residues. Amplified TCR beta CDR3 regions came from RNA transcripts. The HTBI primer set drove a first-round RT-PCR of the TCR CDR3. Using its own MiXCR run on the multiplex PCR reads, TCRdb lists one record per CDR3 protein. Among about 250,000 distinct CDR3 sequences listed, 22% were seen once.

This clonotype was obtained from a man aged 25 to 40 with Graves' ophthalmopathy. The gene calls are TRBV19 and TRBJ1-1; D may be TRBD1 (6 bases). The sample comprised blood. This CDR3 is CASSFTGWGTEAFF. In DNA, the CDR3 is TGTGCCAGTAGTTTTACAGGGTGGGGCACTGAAGCTTTCTTT.